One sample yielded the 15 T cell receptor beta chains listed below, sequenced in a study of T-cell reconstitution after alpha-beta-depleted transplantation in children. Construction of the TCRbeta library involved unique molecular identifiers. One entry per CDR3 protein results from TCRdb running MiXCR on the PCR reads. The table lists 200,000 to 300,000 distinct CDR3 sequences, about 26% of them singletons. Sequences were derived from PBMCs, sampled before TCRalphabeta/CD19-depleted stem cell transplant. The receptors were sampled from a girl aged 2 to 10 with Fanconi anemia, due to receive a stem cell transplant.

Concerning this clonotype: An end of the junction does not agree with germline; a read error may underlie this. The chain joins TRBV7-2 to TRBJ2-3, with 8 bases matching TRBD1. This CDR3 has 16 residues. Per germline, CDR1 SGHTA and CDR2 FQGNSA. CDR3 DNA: TGTGCCAGCAGCCCTCGACAGGCCTCGGGGACAGGTACGCAGTATTTT. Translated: CASSPRQASGTGTQYF.

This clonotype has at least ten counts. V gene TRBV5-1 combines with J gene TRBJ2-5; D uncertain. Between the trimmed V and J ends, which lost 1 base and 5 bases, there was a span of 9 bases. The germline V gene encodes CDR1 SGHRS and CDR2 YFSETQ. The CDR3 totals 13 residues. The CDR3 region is CASSLIHSETQYF. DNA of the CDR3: TGCGCCAGCAGCTTGATTCATTCGGAGACCCAGTACTTC.

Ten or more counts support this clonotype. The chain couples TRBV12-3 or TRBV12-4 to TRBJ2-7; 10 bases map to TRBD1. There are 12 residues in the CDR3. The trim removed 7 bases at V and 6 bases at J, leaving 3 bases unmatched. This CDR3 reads CASMGQGIEQYF. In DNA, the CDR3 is TGTGCCAGCATGGGACAGGGGATCGAGCAGTACTTC.

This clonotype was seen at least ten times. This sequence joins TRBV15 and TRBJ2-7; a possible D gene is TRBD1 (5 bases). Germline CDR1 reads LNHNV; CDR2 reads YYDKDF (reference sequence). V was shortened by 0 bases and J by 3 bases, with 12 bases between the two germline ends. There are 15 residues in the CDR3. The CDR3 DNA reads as TGTGCCACCAGCAGAGATCTCAGGGTGGACTACGAGCAGTACTTC. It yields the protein CATSRDLRVDYEQYF. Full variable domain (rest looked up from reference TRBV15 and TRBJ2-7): DAMVIQNPRYQVTQFGKPVTLSCSQTLNHNVMYWYQQKSSQAPKLLFHYYDKDFNNEADTPDNFQSRRPNTSFCFLDIRSPGLGDTAMYLCATSRDLRVDYEQYFGPGTRLTVT.

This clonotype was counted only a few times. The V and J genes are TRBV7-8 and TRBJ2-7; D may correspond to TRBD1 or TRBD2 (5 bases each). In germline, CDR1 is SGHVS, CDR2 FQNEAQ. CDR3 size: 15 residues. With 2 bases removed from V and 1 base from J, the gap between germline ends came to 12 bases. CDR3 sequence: CASSLTGTTSYEQYF. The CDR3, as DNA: TGTGCCAGCAGCTTAACGGGGACGACGTCCTACGAGCAGTACTTC.

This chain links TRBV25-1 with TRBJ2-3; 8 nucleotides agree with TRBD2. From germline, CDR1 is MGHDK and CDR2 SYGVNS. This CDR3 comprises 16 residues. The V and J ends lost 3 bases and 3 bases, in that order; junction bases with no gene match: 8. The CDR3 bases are TGTGCCAGCAGTGATCCAGCGGGGGAGTCGACAGATACGCAGTATTTT. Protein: CASSDPAGESTDTQYF.

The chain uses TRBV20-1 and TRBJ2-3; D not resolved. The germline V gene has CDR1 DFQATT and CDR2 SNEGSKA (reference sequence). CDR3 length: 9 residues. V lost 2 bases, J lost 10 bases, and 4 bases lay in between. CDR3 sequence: CSARFAQYF. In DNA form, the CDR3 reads TGCAGTGCTAGATTTGCGCAGTATTTT.

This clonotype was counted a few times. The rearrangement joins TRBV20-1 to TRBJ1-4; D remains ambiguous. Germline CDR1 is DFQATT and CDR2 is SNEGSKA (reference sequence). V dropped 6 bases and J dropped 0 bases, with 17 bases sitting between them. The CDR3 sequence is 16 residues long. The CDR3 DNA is TGCAGTGCATCCCGGCAGCTCCTTGCAACTAATGAAAAACTGTTTTTT. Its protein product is CSASRQLLATNEKLFF.

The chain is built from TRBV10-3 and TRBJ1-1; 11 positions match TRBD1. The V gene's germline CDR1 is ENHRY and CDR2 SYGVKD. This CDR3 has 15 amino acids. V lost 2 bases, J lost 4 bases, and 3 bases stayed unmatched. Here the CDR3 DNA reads TGTGCCATCAGTGAGGGGGACAGGGGGAGCACTGAAGCTTTCTTT. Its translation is CAISEGDRGSTEAFF.

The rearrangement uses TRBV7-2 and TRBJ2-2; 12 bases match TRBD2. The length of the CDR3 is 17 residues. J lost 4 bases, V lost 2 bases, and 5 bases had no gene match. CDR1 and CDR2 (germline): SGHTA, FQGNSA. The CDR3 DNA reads TGTGCCAGCAGCTTATTTCTAGCGGGAGGGGTCACCGGGGAGCTGTTTTTT. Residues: CASSLFLAGGVTGELFF.

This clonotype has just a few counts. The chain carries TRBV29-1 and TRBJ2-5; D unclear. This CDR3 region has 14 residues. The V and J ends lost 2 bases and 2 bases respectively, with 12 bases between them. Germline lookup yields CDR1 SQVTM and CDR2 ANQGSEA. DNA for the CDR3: TGCAGCGTTGAATCAGTGGCGTATCAAGAGACCCAGTACTTC. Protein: CSVESVAYQETQYF.

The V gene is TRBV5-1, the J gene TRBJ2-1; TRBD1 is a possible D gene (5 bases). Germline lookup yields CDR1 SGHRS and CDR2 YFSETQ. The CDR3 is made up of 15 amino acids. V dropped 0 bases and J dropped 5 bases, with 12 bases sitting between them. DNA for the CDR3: TGCGCCAGCAGCTTGGCGGCAGGGAAAGACAATGAGCAGTTCTTC. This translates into CASSLAAGKDNEQFF. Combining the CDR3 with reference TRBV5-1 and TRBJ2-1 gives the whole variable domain KAGVTQTPRYLIKTRGQQVTLSCSPISGHRSVSWYQQTPGQGLQFLFEYFSETQRNKGNFPGRFSGRQFSNSRSEMNVSTLELGDSALYLCASSLAAGKDNEQFFGPGTRLTVL.

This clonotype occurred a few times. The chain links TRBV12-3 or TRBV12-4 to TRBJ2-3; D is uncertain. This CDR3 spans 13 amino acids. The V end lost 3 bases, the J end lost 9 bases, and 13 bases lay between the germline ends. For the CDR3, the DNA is TGTGCCAGCAGTTTCTCGAGTTCTGAGACGCAGTATTTT. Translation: CASSFSSSETQYF.

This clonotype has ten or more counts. Written as DNA, the CDR3 is TGTGCCAGCAGCCATTGGGAGCAGTACGAGCAGTACTTC. Protein product: CASSHWEQYEQYF. The V call is TRBV14, the J call TRBJ2-7; tentative D call: TRBD2 (5 bases). Trimming took 3 bases from V and 4 from J, leaving 10 bases between them. Germline CDR1 reads SGHDN; CDR2 reads FVKESK. This CDR3 comprises 13 residues.

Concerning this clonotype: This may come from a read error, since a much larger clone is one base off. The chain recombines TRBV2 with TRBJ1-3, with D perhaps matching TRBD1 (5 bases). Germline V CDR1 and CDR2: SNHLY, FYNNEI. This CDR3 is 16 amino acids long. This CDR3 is CAISLVGTNSGNTIYF. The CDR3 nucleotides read TGTGCCATCAGTTTAGTCGGGACCAACTCTGGAAACACCATATATTTT.